This T cell receptor beta chain was found in a study of vaccination and CD4 T cells after COVID-19. Remarks on this clonotype: Its target is not known.

Treatment specified: roughly 11-day PBMC culture with coronavirus spike peptide pools or control peptides (ViraFEST assay). With the Oncomine TCR Beta short-read assay, DNA from cultured CD4+ T cells was sequenced. TCRdb reanalysed the PCR reads using MiXCR and keeps one entry per CDR3 protein. The table lists 10,000 or so distinct CDR3 sequences, 65% to 80% of them singletons, with about 18% in the top ten. The CDR3 runs 15 residues. V shed 5 bases and J shed 0 bases, with 11 bases lying between them. CDR1 SGHTA and CDR2 FQGNSA come from the germline V gene. The sample taken for sequencing was CD4+ T cells from blood, cultured in vitro. The origin of this receptor is a human donor who had recovered from COVID-19. V and J are TRBV7-2 and TRBJ2-1; D unclear. The CDR3: CASSAVKSSYNEQFF. CDR3 DNA: TGTGCCAGCAGCGCCGTTAAGAGCTCCTACAATGAGCAGTTCTTC.